This T cell receptor (beta chain) was sequenced for a study of T cells in Graves' hyperthyroidism and ophthalmopathy. This clonotype was observed many times. The germline V gene has CDR1 MNHEY and CDR2 SMNVEV (reference sequence). CDR3 size: 17 residues. With V trimmed by 5 bases and J by 9 bases, 15 bases remained unmatched. Subjects aged 18 to 65 presented with newly diagnosed hyperthyroidism of less than 2 months' duration. Clinicians diagnosed patients from clinical symptoms, serum thyroxine and TRAb, thyroid ultrasound and orbital computed tomography. Regions amplified from RNA transcripts were the TCR beta CDR3 regions. The TCR CDR3 was amplified in a first-round RT-PCR using the HTBI primer set. TCRdb independently ran MiXCR on the multiplex PCR reads; one entry per CDR3 protein. The sample records about 580,000 distinct CDR3 sequences, 46% being singletons.

Material for sequencing was peripheral blood or thyroid tissue (not recorded which). The receptor was isolated from a woman under 30 with Graves' hyperthyroidism. The rearrangement joins TRBV27 to TRBJ2-7; 14 positions agree with TRBD2. CDR3 amino acids: CASSPDLGLAGGWGQYF. The CDR3 region has the DNA TGTGCCAGCAGTCCCGATCTAGGACTAGCGGGAGGATGGGGGCAGTACTTC.